The 19 T cell receptor beta chains below all came from one sample that was sequenced in a study of shared clonotypes between healthy human individuals. Here immunoSEQ multiplex PCR was the method, and the copy in TCRdb shows in-frame clones only, minus some. This table has approximately 1.5 million clones, 95% to 99% appearing once. Sequenced material: naive CD4+ T cells sorted from blood. Documented subset: CD45RA+ positively selected. These receptors came from a man aged 25-40 years in good health.

Turning to this clone: The identical CDR3 is also encoded by other nucleotide sequences in the sample. The chain couples TRBV28 to TRBJ2-1; D possibly corresponds to TRBD2 (5 bases). Germline CDR1 is MDHEN and CDR2 is SYDVKM. This CDR3 spans 15 amino acids. With 5 bases removed from V and 0 bases from J, the gap between germline ends came to 11 bases. The CDR3 nucleotides are TGTGCCAGCAGTCCAAGCGGCAGCTCCTACAATGAGCAGTTCTTC. Amino acid sequence: CASSPSGSSYNEQFF.

This chain uses TRBV19 with TRBJ2-5, with 7 bases that match TRBD1. This CDR3 has 14 residues. Trimming at V came to 3 bases and at J to 4 bases, leaving 5 bases not matched to a gene. Germline V gene sequence: CDR1 LNHDA, CDR2 SQIVND (reference sequence). CDR3: CASSIQGQLETQYF. The CDR3 nucleotides read TGTGCCAGTAGTATTCAGGGACAGCTAGAGACCCAGTACTTC.

This chain connects TRBV5-6 to TRBJ2-3, with 7 positions matching TRBD2. This CDR3 has 16 amino acids. Germline CDR1 is SGHDT and CDR2 is YYEEEE. Unmatched junction bases numbered 6, after V lost 1 base and J lost 1 base. The chain's CDR3 is CASSLWAGAGTDTQYF. In nucleotides, the CDR3 is TGTGCCAGCAGCTTGTGGGCGGGAGCGGGCACAGATACGCAGTATTTT.

This clone has just one count. The chain has TRBV10-2 and TRBJ1-3; D not resolved. From germline, CDR1 is WSHSY and CDR2 SAAADI. V lost 7 bases and J lost 4, with 8 bases in between. This CDR3 comprises 12 residues. The CDR3 region is CASMELGNTIYF. CDR3 in DNA: TGCGCCAGCATGGAACTCGGAAACACCATATATTTT.

This chain uses TRBV18 with TRBJ2-2; D possibly corresponds to TRBD2 (6 bases). CDR1 and CDR2 from the germline V gene are KGHSH and LQKENI. Trimming left V 3 bases short and J 7 bases short, with 24 bases between. CDR3 length: 18 residues. Here the CDR3 reads CASSPKDFFSGVGGELFF. The DNA of the CDR3 is TGTGCCAGCTCACCCAAGGACTTTTTCTCGGGAGTAGGCGGGGAGCTGTTTTTT.

The chain couples TRBV2 to TRBJ1-2, with 7 bases identical to TRBD1. CDR1 and CDR2 from the germline V gene are SNHLY and FYNNEI. Germline trimming cut 8 bases from V and 4 bases from J; bases unmatched to any gene: 4. The CDR3 is made up of 12 amino acids. The CDR3 sequence is CASPRDSYGYTF. DNA for the CDR3: TGTGCCAGCCCCCGGGACAGCTATGGCTACACCTTC. The full variable domain, completed using reference TRBV2 and TRBJ1-2, is EPEVTQTPSHQVTQMGQEVILRCVPISNHLYFYWYRQILGQKVEFLVSFYNNEISEKSEIFDDQFSVERPDGSNFTLKIRSTKLEDSAMYFCASPRDSYGYTFGSGTRLTVV.

The chain joins TRBV9 to TRBJ2-3; D is unclear. The CDR3 is 14 amino acids. The V gene lost 0 bases and the J gene lost 6 bases, with 11 bases spanning the gap. Germline loops: CDR1 SGDLS, CDR2 YYNGEE. The CDR3 spells CASSVGSHLDTQYF. CDR3 in DNA: TGTGCCAGCAGCGTAGGGTCTCACCTGGATACGCAGTATTTT.

The gene calls are TRBV7-8 and TRBJ2-5; 7 bases map to TRBD1. CDR1 is SGHVS, CDR2 FQNEAQ, per germline. The junction had 13 bases not matched to a gene; V was cut back by 1 base and J by 5 bases. This CDR3 is built from 17 residues. The CDR3 protein is CASSLGHRGSMVETQYF. CDR3 bases: TGTGCCAGCAGCTTAGGTCACAGGGGCTCAATGGTCGAGACCCAGTACTTC. Full variable domain (remainder filled in from reference TRBV7-8 and TRBJ2-5): GAGVSQSPRYKVAKRGQDVALRCDPISGHVSLFWYQQALGQGPEFLTYFQNEAQLDKSGLPSDRFFAERPEGSVSTLKIQRTQQEDSAVYLCASSLGHRGSMVETQYFGPGTRLLVL.

The chain joins TRBV18 to TRBJ2-1; D possibly corresponds to TRBD2 (6 bases). Germline V CDR1 and CDR2: KGHSH, LQKENI. This CDR3 contains 15 residues. The V end was cut by 6 bases, the J end by 7 bases, with 19 bases between. The CDR3 region has the DNA TGTGCCAGCTCGGGTGGCGGGATGATTAGTAATGAGCAGTTCTTC. Its protein is CASSGGGMISNEQFF.

This chain connects TRBV10-3 to TRBJ2-3, with unresolved D. The germline CDR1 and CDR2 sequences are ENHRY and SYGVKD. There are 19 residues in the CDR3. V lost 2 bases and J 6 bases, leaving 27 bases between the germline ends. This CDR3 reads CAISEAIPRPLSFMDTQYF. The CDR3 region has the DNA TGTGCCATCAGTGAGGCAATACCCCGGCCACTCTCGTTTATGGATACGCAGTATTTT.

The chain couples TRBV7-9 to TRBJ1-1, with D uncertain. Trimming shortened V by 3 bases and J by 4 bases, and 9 bases separated the two germline ends. Germline V CDR1 and CDR2: SEHNR, FQNEAQ (reference sequence). The CDR3 runs 13 residues. CDR3 DNA sequence: TGTGCCAGCAGCTTTGGATTGGGCACTGAAGCTTTCTTT. Protein sequence: CASSFGLGTEAFF.

The chain recombines TRBV6-1 with TRBJ2-7, with a possible D match to TRBD2 (5 bases). The CDR3 has 15 residues. The ends were cut back, 0 bases at V and 5 bases at J, with 14 bases in the middle. Germline V gene data show CDR1 as MNHNS and CDR2 as SASEGT. The CDR3 here is CASSEARVGFHEQYF. The CDR3 DNA follows: TGTGCCAGCAGTGAAGCGCGGGTAGGGTTCCACGAGCAGTACTTC.

This rearrangement joins TRBV5-5 to TRBJ2-1; D might be TRBD2 (7 bases). The CDR3 spans 15 residues. Between the trimmed V and J ends, which lost 6 bases and 5 bases, there was a span of 18 bases. Germline V gene sequence: CDR1 SGHKS, CDR2 YYEKEE (reference sequence). The CDR3 DNA reads as TGTGCCAGCACCGGAGGGGGACTAACGAACAATGAGCAGTTCTTC. Translated, it gives CASTGGGLTNNEQFF. Combining the CDR3 with reference TRBV5-5 and TRBJ2-1 gives the whole variable domain DAGVTQSPTHLIKTRGQQVTLRCSPISGHKSVSWYQQVLGQGPQFIFQYYEKEERGRGNFPDRFSARQFPNYSSELNVNALLLGDSALYLCASTGGGLTNNEQFFGPGTRLTVL.

V gene TRBV5-5 combines with J gene TRBJ2-1; D unresolved. This CDR3 contains 17 residues. CDR1 SGHKS and CDR2 YYEKEE come from the germline V gene (reference sequence). Trimming removed 0 bases at V and 9 bases at J, with 22 bases between. This CDR3 is CASSLVGWRKLQGEQFF. CDR3 DNA: TGTGCCAGCAGCTTGGTGGGGTGGCGTAAGCTCCAAGGTGAGCAGTTCTTC.

Concerning this clone itself: Other nucleotide sequences from this sample produce the same CDR3. J is TRBJ1-1 and V is TRBV7-9; 7 bases fit TRBD1. Germline-derived CDR1 and CDR2 are SEHNR and FQNEAQ (reference sequence). With V trimmed by 5 bases and J by 0 bases, 6 bases remained unmatched. This CDR3 contains 15 residues. CDR3 nucleotides: TGTGCCAGCAGCCCTCCAGGGGGTATGAACACTGAAGCTTTCTTT. Protein sequence: CASSPPGGMNTEAFF.

The chain combines TRBV11-2 with TRBJ2-7; D is perhaps TRBD2 (6 bases). Deletions cut 2 bases from V and 2 bases from J, with 13 bases between. The CDR3 is 15 residues long. Germline V CDR1 and CDR2: SGHAT, FQNNGV. CDR3 amino acids: CASSLFVAEPYEQYF. DNA for the CDR3: TGTGCCAGCAGCTTATTCGTAGCGGAGCCCTACGAGCAGTACTTC.

The J gene is TRBJ2-1, the V gene TRBV9; D unclear. CDR1 and CDR2 from the germline V gene are SGDLS and YYNGEE. This CDR3 comprises 14 residues. Trimming pared 0 bases from V and 5 bases from J, leaving 9 bases between. The CDR3 reads CASSVAGRNNEQFF. CDR3 DNA sequence: TGTGCCAGCAGCGTAGCTGGCCGGAACAATGAGCAGTTCTTC. The entire variable domain, with the rest obtained from reference TRBV9 and TRBJ2-1, is as follows: DSGVTQTPKHLITATGQRVTLRCSPRSGDLSVYWYQQSLDQGLQFLIQYYNGEERAKGNILERFSAQQFPDLHSELNLSSLELGDSALYFCASSVAGRNNEQFFGPGTRLTVL.

The table lists this clone with a count of one. This chain connects TRBV29-1 to TRBJ2-3; 10 nucleotides match TRBD2. The CDR3 loop spans 12 amino acids. The V and J ends lost 7 bases and 6 bases, in that order; junction bases with no gene match: 4. Looked up from germline, CDR1 is SQVTM and CDR2 is ANQGSEA. The CDR3 nucleotides read TGCAGCGGACTAGCGGGTTCCGATACGCAGTATTTT. It is translated as CSGLAGSDTQYF.

The V gene is TRBV18, the J gene TRBJ1-3; D is ambiguous. The CDR3 consists of 13 residues. V was trimmed by 6 bases and J by 0 bases, leaving 6 bases between them. From germline, CDR1 is KGHSH and CDR2 LQKENI. CDR3 in amino acids: CASSRLSGNTIYF. CDR3 DNA sequence: TGTGCCAGCTCGCGTCTCTCTGGAAACACCATATATTTT. The complete variable domain, with remaining parts taken from reference TRBV18 and TRBJ1-3, reads NAGVMQNPRHLVRRRGQEARLRCSPMKGHSHVYWYRQLPEEGLKFMVYLQKENIIDESGMPKERFSAEFPKEGPSILRIQQVVRGDSAAYFCASSRLSGNTIYFGEGSWLTVV.